Listed below are T cell receptor beta chains from one sample, sequenced in a study of technical replicates of blood from a few donors. The protocol was immunoSEQ multiplex PCR, while the TCRdb copy is restricted to in-frame clones and leaves out a portion. The sample has fewer than 95,000 clones; 90% to 95% are singletons. Sequenced: T cells isolated from PBMCs. All receptors come from a human donor in good health. CDR3s include the opening cysteine and the closing phenylalanine or tryptophan. A D gene is named only where the DNA matches it firmly. The listing skips clone size in some rows; elsewhere it reads once, few, many or a size class.

15	TRBV10-3	TRBD2	once	TRBJ2-2	CAIRGGLASTGELFF	TGTGCCATCAGGGGGGGACTAGCGTCTACCGGGGAGCTGTTTTTT
14	TRBV27	TRBD1	-	TRBJ1-1	CASSSIDRGTEAFF	TGTGCCAGCAGTTCGATCGACAGGGGCACTGAAGCTTTCTTT
15	TRBV29-1	TRBD1	once	TRBJ2-5	CSVEWSGQGVGTQYF	TGCAGCGTTGAATGGTCGGGACAGGGGGTCGGGACCCAGTACTTC
11	TRBV2	-	-	TRBJ2-1	CASSRRDEQFF	TGTGCCAGCAGTCGTCGCGATGAGCAGTTCTTC
16	TRBV28	TRBD2	-	TRBJ2-7	CASSLTTSGDSYEQYF	TGTGCCAGCAGTCTTACGACTAGCGGGGACTCCTACGAGCAGTACTTC
20	TRBV11-2	TRBD2	few	TRBJ2-1	CASSLDFLSPLAGPNNEQFF	TGTGCCAGCAGCTTAGACTTTCTCTCCCCCCTAGCGGGACCAAACAATGAGCAGTTCTTC
16	TRBV6-5	TRBD1	-	TRBJ2-7	CASSLIPGQGAEEQYF	TGTGCCAGCAGTTTAATTCCGGGACAGGGGGCAGAAGAGCAGTACTTC
15	TRBV4-1	-	-	TRBJ1-1	CASSQEGRAYTEAFF	TGCGCCAGCAGCCAAGAGGGCAGGGCTTACACTGAAGCTTTCTTT
17	TRBV4-2	TRBD2	-	TRBJ2-7	CASSRGGLAESSYEQYF	TGTGCCAGCAGCCGGGGGGGACTAGCGGAGAGCTCCTACGAGCAGTACTTC
14	TRBV6-5	TRBD1	-	TRBJ2-7	CASRPWQGAYEQYF	TGTGCCAGCAGGCCGTGGCAGGGGGCCTACGAGCAGTACTTC
15	TRBV5-1	TRBD1	-	TRBJ2-5	CASSHGTGHEETQYF	TGCGCCAGCAGCCATGGGACAGGACATGAAGAGACCCAGTACTTC
15	TRBV6-1	TRBD1	-	TRBJ2-4	CASSDWTGAKNIQYF	TGTGCCAGCAGTGATTGGACAGGGGCAAAAAACATTCAGTACTTC
13	TRBV5-4	TRBD1	-	TRBJ2-1	CALGTGDHNEQFF	TGTGCCCTGGGGACAGGGGACCACAATGAGCAGTTCTTC
15	TRBV4-1	-	-	TRBJ1-5	CASSQDTGSNQPQHF	TGCGCCAGCAGCCAAGACACAGGGAGCAATCAGCCCCAGCATTTT
14	TRBV13	-	-	TRBJ1-4	CASSRRLSNEKLFF	TGTGCCAGCAGTCGGCGACTATCTAATGAAAAACTGTTTTTT
14	TRBV5-6	-	-	TRBJ2-3	CASSRNLGTDTQYF	TGTGCCAGCAGCAGGAATCTAGGCACAGATACGCAGTATTTT
12	TRBV11-2	-	-	TRBJ1-6	CASSLERSPLHF	TGTGCCAGCAGCTTAGAGCGTTCACCCCTCCACTTT
19	TRBV28	-	few	TRBJ2-7	CASSFPTSGFRPPTYEQYF	TGTGCCAGCAGTTTCCCTACCAGCGGGTTTAGACCCCCAACCTACGAGCAGTACTTC
14	TRBV2	-	-	TRBJ2-1	CASSGSGAYNEQFF	TGTGCCAGCAGCGGGAGCGGAGCCTACAATGAGCAGTTCTTC
15	TRBV5-1	-	-	TRBJ1-1	CASRVGRGPSSEAFF	TGCGCCAGCAGGGTTGGCAGAGGCCCGTCTTCTGAAGCTTTCTTT
12	TRBV27	-	-	TRBJ2-7	CASSSRLYEQYF	TGTGCCAGCAGCTCCAGACTCTACGAGCAGTACTTC
14	TRBV5-1	-	-	TRBJ1-2	CASSLEPRAYGYTF	TGCGCCAGCAGCTTGGAGCCCAGGGCATATGGCTACACCTTC
14	TRBV6-5	-	-	TRBJ1-1	CASSPGHLNTEAFF	TGTGCCAGCAGTCCCGGACACCTGAACACTGAAGCTTTCTTT
14	TRBV30	-	-	TRBJ1-5	CAWSEGYSNQPQHF	TGTGCCTGGAGTGAGGGGTATAGCAATCAGCCCCAGCATTTT
13	TRBV10-3	TRBD1	-	TRBJ2-5	CAMAGTAQETQYF	TGTGCCATGGCCGGGACAGCCCAAGAGACCCAGTACTTC
14	TRBV27	-	-	TRBJ1-5	CASSSAGSGQPQHF	TGTGCCAGCAGTTCCGCAGGGTCCGGTCAGCCCCAGCATTTT
19	TRBV2	TRBD2	-	TRBJ2-1	CASTKTPLTSGSFGNEQFF	TGTGCCAGCACCAAAACCCCCTTGACTAGCGGGAGTTTCGGCAATGAGCAGTTCTTC
14	TRBV5-4	-	-	TRBJ1-4	CASSLGGLNEKLFF	TGTGCCAGCAGCTTGGGGGGGCTTAATGAAAAACTGTTTTTT
14	TRBV11-1	TRBD1	-	TRBJ1-2	CASSLRQGMYGYTF	TGTGCCAGCAGCTTAAGACAGGGGATGTATGGCTACACCTTC
15	TRBV6-5	TRBD1	-	TRBJ2-7	CASSPGTGVSYEQYF	TGTGCCAGCTCACCCGGGACAGGGGTCTCCTACGAGCAGTACTTC